The entry below describes one TCR beta chain. The antigen is unknown. A much larger clone differs by one base, so this may be a read error. The germline gives CDR1 SGHNT, CDR2 YENEEA. The CDR3 extends over 16 amino acids. The ends lost 6 bases at V and 4 bases at J; junction bases unmatched: 7. This sample stems from a study of breast tumors, draining lymph nodes, adjacent tissues. TCRdb reanalysed the multiplex PCR reads using MiXCR and keeps one entry per CDR3 protein. The table has approximately 210,000 distinct CDR3 sequences, 32% seen once. Samples came from axillary lymph nodes draining the breast cancer. Regarding the study as a whole: Compared with lymph nodes, tumors were less diverse; compared with nontumor tissue, more. Tumor and nontumor repertoires were significantly more similar in luminal-like than in basal-like breast cancer. That most tumor T cells come from lymph nodes remained unproven. Data fit most tumor T cells coming from lymph node, expanding in tumor.

The TCR comes from a female donor with breast cancer. Some clones in this sample may be carry-over from other donors' samples. Sequenced input: axillary lymph node tissue. V gene TRBV11-3 combines with J gene TRBJ2-6; 9 bases match TRBD1. CDR3 sequence: CASRGQGNSGANVLTF. The CDR3 DNA sequence: TGTGCCAGCAGGGGACAGGGTAATTCGGGGGCCAACGTCCTGACTTTC.